Here is one TCR beta chain with its context. The sample is drawn from a study of cytotoxic CD8 clonotypes in ibrutinib-treated CLL. The CDR3 has 14 residues. Germline V gene lookup returns CDR1 SQVTM and CDR2 ANQGSEA. Trimming left V 0 bases short and J 7 bases short, with 16 bases between. Some clones are missing from TCRdb's copy, which holds only in-frame ones; the method was immunoSEQ multiplex PCR. The profile shows more than 200,000 clones, around 70% of them singletons. Sequencing used PBMCs, obtained after 24 months of ibrutinib treatment. The J gene is TRBJ2-7, the V gene TRBV29-1; possible D gene TRBD2, 6 bases. This receptor was obtained from a human donor with chronic lymphocytic leukemia. The CDR3 loop reads CSVEDGGFLGEQYF. CDR3 sequence (DNA): TGCAGCGTTGAAGACGGGGGTTTCTTAGGGGAGCAGTACTTC.